The 28 T cell receptor beta chains reported below all come from one sample, sequenced in a study of CD8 T cells in ankylosing spondylitis. Regarding the study as a whole: A TCR beta motif of about 8 highly homologous variants appeared characteristic of ankylosing spondylitis blood.

TCRdb used MiXCR to reprocess the 5' RACE reads, holding one entry per CDR3 protein. The data contain around 91,000 distinct CDR3 sequences, approximately 9.6% of them singletons. No cognate antigen is known for these TCRs. Sequencing was done on a sample of blood, either unsorted or a sorted T cell fraction (not recorded which). Source of these receptors: a male donor with ankylosing spondylitis.

This clonotype occurred a few times. The genes are TRBV5-6 and TRBJ2-1, with no clear D. The CDR3 is 12 residues long. V lost 4 bases, J lost 10 bases, and 12 bases lay in between. Germline CDR1 is SGHDT and CDR2 is YYEEEE. CDR3 sequence (DNA): TGTGCCAGCAGCATCATAATCCAAGAGCAGTTCTTC. Amino acid sequence: CASSIIIQEQFF.

This clonotype was seen just once. The chain couples TRBV18 to TRBJ1-2, with D possibly matching TRBD1 (5 bases). CDR1 and CDR2 (germline): KGHSH, LQKENI. V was clipped by 3 bases and J by 8 bases, with 19 bases between them. The CDR3 totals 15 residues. The CDR3 coding sequence is TGTGCCAGCTCACCGCCTGGCCAGGGTGGTAAAGGCTACACCTTC. Its protein is CASSPPGQGGKGYTF.

The sample holds many counts of this clonotype. The chain joins TRBV7-9 to TRBJ1-5, with 7 bases that match TRBD1. V lost 5 bases and J lost 1; bases outside the gene matches: 2. CDR1 is SEHNR and CDR2 is FQNEAQ in the germline V gene (reference sequence). There are 14 residues in the CDR3. CDR3 residues: CASSPGGSNQPQHF. CDR3 DNA sequence: TGTGCCAGCAGCCCAGGGGGAAGCAATCAGCCCCAGCATTTT.

This clonotype was observed at least ten times. DNA of the CDR3: TGCAGCGTTGAGGCAGGGTCCTCCTACAATGAGCAGTTCTTC. This sequence encodes CSVEAGSSYNEQFF. The chain couples TRBV29-1 to TRBJ2-1, with D perhaps TRBD1 (5 bases). Looked up from germline, CDR1 is SQVTM and CDR2 is ANQGSEA. Trimming pared 3 bases from V and 0 bases from J, leaving 9 bases between. The CDR3 sequence is 14 residues long.

This clonotype appeared many times. This chain links TRBV6-1 with TRBJ1-1, with no clear D. The V gene's germline CDR1 is MNHNS and CDR2 SASEGT. V was clipped by 4 bases and J by 1 base, with 10 bases between them. This CDR3 has 14 amino acids. Written as DNA, the CDR3 is TGTGCCAGCAGTGTCAAGACCGAGAACACTGAAGCTTTCTTT. Residues: CASSVKTENTEAFF.

V gene TRBV3-1 combines with J gene TRBJ2-7; 7 bases align to TRBD2. Germline V gene data show CDR1 as LGHDT and CDR2 as YNNKEL (reference sequence). CDR3 length: 17 residues. The V gene end was trimmed by 4 bases and the J gene end by 7 bases; junction bases not matched to a gene: 19. The CDR3 DNA follows: TGTGCCAGCAGCCCGAGGGCTAGCGGCCTGCCCCCTGGAGAGCAGTACTTC. Amino acid sequence: CASSPRASGLPPGEQYF.

This clonotype was seen a few times. This rearrangement joins TRBV3-1 to TRBJ2-1; D is possibly TRBD2 (5 bases). This CDR3 has 16 residues. Trimming took off 0 bases at V and 6 bases at J, with 15 bases between the two ends. Per germline, CDR1 LGHDT and CDR2 YNNKEL (reference sequence). CDR3 sequence reads: CASSQDRGRRSNEQFF. The CDR3 DNA reads TGTGCCAGCAGCCAAGATCGAGGGCGAAGGTCCAATGAGCAGTTCTTC.

Many counts were recorded for this clonotype. The V call is TRBV7-9, the J call TRBJ2-7; D remains unclear. This CDR3 has 12 residues. Germline V gives CDR1 SEHNR, CDR2 FQNEAQ (reference sequence). Trimming shortened V by 4 bases and J by 4 bases, and 8 bases separated the two germline ends. CDR3 loop: CASSSTGYEQYV. In DNA form, the CDR3 reads TGTGCCAGCAGCTCGACTGGATACGAGCAGTACGTC.

This clonotype was observed a handful of times. The chain employs TRBV20-1 and TRBJ2-7; tentative D call: TRBD2 (6 bases). From germline, CDR1 is DFQATT and CDR2 SNEGSKA (reference sequence). Trimming removed 1 base from V and 4 bases from J, with 14 bases in between. The CDR3 consists of 14 residues. CDR3 residues: CSARVGGSGYEQYF. For the CDR3, the DNA is TGCAGTGCTAGAGTCGGGGGTTCGGGTTACGAGCAGTACTTC.

In its sample, this clonotype was seen a few times. CDR3 sequence reads: CASSELNSYEQYF. For the CDR3, the DNA is TGTGCCAGCAGTGAATTGAACAGCTACGAGCAGTACTTC. This sequence joins TRBV6-1 and TRBJ2-7; no clear D. In germline, CDR1 is MNHNS, CDR2 SASEGT. V was clipped by 2 bases and J by 3 bases, with 8 bases between them. The CDR3 consists of 13 residues.

This clonotype has ten or more counts. V gene TRBV11-2 combines with J gene TRBJ2-5; tentative D call: TRBD2 (6 bases). The germline V gene encodes CDR1 SGHAT and CDR2 FQNNGV. The CDR3 is made up of 14 amino acids. V was shortened by 1 base and J by 4 bases, with 10 bases between the two germline ends. The CDR3 nucleotides are TGTGCCAGCAGCTTAGCGGAGGGCCGAGAGACCCAGTACTTC. Its translation: CASSLAEGRETQYF.

This clonotype was observed many times. This sequence joins TRBV11-2 and TRBJ2-2, with 10 bases fitting TRBD2. The V gene's germline CDR1 is SGHAT and CDR2 FQNNGV. CDR3 size: 18 residues. The junction had 15 bases not matched to a gene; V was cut back by 5 bases and J by 6 bases. In nucleotides, the CDR3 is TGTGCCAGCAGCCCGCAGGTGGCTAGCGGGAGAGTCCCCGGGGAGCTGTTTTTT. Protein: CASSPQVASGRVPGELFF.

This clonotype was counted at least ten times. J is TRBJ1-5 and V is TRBV12-3 or TRBV12-4; D is uncertain. V was pared by 1 base and J by 7 bases, with 2 bases between. CDR3 length equals 11 residues. The CDR3 region is CASSLGQPQHF. Here the CDR3 DNA reads TGTGCCAGCAGTTTAGGGCAGCCCCAGCATTTT.

V usage is TRBV9 and J usage is TRBJ2-7; TRBD1 might be the D (8 bases). Germline V lookup: CDR1 SGDLS, CDR2 YYNGEE. CDR3 length equals 14 residues. The V end lost 4 bases, the J end lost 4 bases, and 15 bases lay between the germline ends. CDR3 sequence reads: CASSPGQGGYEQYF. CDR3 nucleotides: TGTGCCAGCAGCCCCGGACAGGGAGGGTACGAGCAGTACTTC.

This clonotype occurred many times. This sequence joins TRBV7-8 and TRBJ2-7; D remains unclear. V was clipped by 3 bases and J by 1 base, with 7 bases between them. The germline CDR1 and CDR2 sequences are SGHVS and FQNEAQ. CDR3 length equals 13 residues. The DNA of the CDR3 is TGTGCCAGCAGCTTTTTAAGTTCCTACGAGCAGTACTTC. Translated, it gives CASSFLSSYEQYF.

This clonotype showed up just a few times. The rearrangement joins TRBV4-1 to TRBJ1-3; D is possibly TRBD1 (5 bases). Germline loops: CDR1 MGHRA, CDR2 YSYEKL. Trimming removed 4 bases from V and 4 bases from J, with 11 bases in between. The CDR3 loop spans 14 amino acids. As DNA, the CDR3 is TGCGCCAGCAGCCCCAGGGTGGCGGGAAACACCATATATTTT. Amino acids: CASSPRVAGNTIYF.

The J gene is TRBJ2-3, the V gene TRBV20-1, with D perhaps TRBD1 or TRBD2 (7 bases each). V lost 5 bases, J lost 4 bases, and 19 bases lay in between. CDR3 length equals 15 residues. CDR1 is DFQATT and CDR2 is SNEGSKA in the germline V gene (reference sequence). The CDR3 sequence: CSAPPGGSGSDTQYF. As DNA, the CDR3 is TGCAGTGCTCCCCCAGGGGGTAGCGGGTCAGATACGCAGTATTTT.

The rearrangement joins TRBV11-2 to TRBJ2-1; TRBD2 matches 13 bases. J was trimmed by 7 bases and V by 4 bases; bases with no gene match: 4. The CDR3 spans 15 residues. Germline CDR1 reads SGHAT; CDR2 reads FQNNGV. CDR3 nucleotide sequence: TGTGCCAGCAGCTCGTTGACTAGCGGGAGGAATGAGCAGTTCTTC. Protein product: CASSSLTSGRNEQFF. The full variable domain, completed using reference TRBV11-2 and TRBJ2-1, is EAGVAQSPRYKIIEKRQSVAFWCNPISGHATLYWYQQILGQGPKLLIQFQNNGVVDDSQLPKDRFSAERLKGVDSTLKIQPAKLEDSAVYLCASSSLTSGRNEQFFGPGTRLTVL.

This clonotype occurred many times. Because the CDR3's place on the DNA is in doubt, the DNA is left out and the CDR3 is given as listed by TCRdb. The chain recombines TRBV7-9 with TRBJ2-7; the table names TRBD1, a call not compared with the DNA. The CDR3 has 16 amino acids, counting both end residues. The V gene's germline CDR1 is SEHNR and CDR2 FQNEAQ (reference sequence). CDR3 protein: CASSSTTVEQYFGQYF.

This clonotype has only a few counts. The chain links TRBV10-2 to TRBJ2-1, with D uncertain. The CDR3 runs 15 residues. The germline V gene has CDR1 WSHSY and CDR2 SAAADI. V was cut by 2 bases and J by 0 bases, with 8 bases left in between. The CDR3 loop reads CASSEGSSSYNEQFF. CDR3 DNA sequence: TGCGCCAGCAGTGAGGGCAGCAGCTCCTACAATGAGCAGTTCTTC.

The genes are TRBV6-2 or TRBV6-3 and TRBJ1-1, with D possibly TRBD1 on 6 matching bases. Germline V gives CDR1 MNHEY, CDR2 SVGEGT. The CDR3 is 16 amino acids. Between the trimmed V and J ends, which lost 3 bases and 0 bases, there was a span of 14 bases. CDR3 in DNA: TGTGCCAGCAGTTATCCCCGGGGGCTGATGAACACTGAAGCTTTCTTT. It codes for CASSYPRGLMNTEAFF.

The chain carries TRBV27 and TRBJ2-3, with 10 nucleotides matching TRBD2. The CDR3 consists of 14 residues. V lost 2 bases and J lost 10; bases outside the gene matches: 6. Looked up from germline, CDR1 is MNHEY and CDR2 is SMNVEV (reference sequence). This chain's CDR3 is CASSLRLAGEAQYF. The CDR3 DNA follows: TGTGCCAGCAGTTTAAGGCTAGCGGGAGAGGCGCAGTATTTT.

This clonotype was detected a few times. The chain has TRBV4-1 and TRBJ1-2, with D maybe TRBD1 (5 bases). V lost 0 bases and J lost 2, with 13 bases in between. Per germline, CDR1 MGHRA and CDR2 YSYEKL. The CDR3 is made up of 16 amino acids. This chain's CDR3 is CASSQDRRGTNYGYTF. In DNA, the CDR3 is TGCGCCAGCAGCCAAGATCGGAGGGGAACAAACTATGGCTACACCTTC.

This clonotype was recorded a few times. V and J are TRBV27 and TRBJ2-5; tentatively, D is TRBD1 (5 bases). The CDR3 covers 15 residues. Trimming cost V 2 bases and J 0 bases, with 10 bases left between them. Germline assignment: CDR1 MNHEY and CDR2 SMNVEV (reference sequence). CDR3 loop: CASSLGAGYQETQYF. The CDR3, as DNA: TGTGCCAGCAGTTTAGGGGCCGGGTACCAAGAGACCCAGTACTTC.

This clonotype was seen many times. The J gene is TRBJ2-1, the V gene TRBV12-3 or TRBV12-4, with TRBD1 as a possible D gene (6 bases). V lost 10 bases to trimming and J lost 2 bases, with 15 bases between them. The CDR3 is 14 amino acids. The CDR3 bases are TGTGCCACTTACCGGGACACAACCTACAATGAGCAGTTCTTC. It is translated as CATYRDTTYNEQFF.

This clonotype was observed at least ten times. The gene calls are TRBV28 and TRBJ1-1; tentatively, D is TRBD1 (5 bases). This CDR3 has 14 amino acids. CDR1 is MDHEN, CDR2 SYDVKM, per germline. Trimming removed 2 bases from V and 5 bases from J, with 12 bases in between. The CDR3 DNA sequence: TGTGCCAGCAGTTTACAGGGAACGAGGACTGAAGCTTTCTTT. It encodes CASSLQGTRTEAFF.

Ten or more counts support this clonotype. V and J are TRBV25-1 and TRBJ2-7; no definite D call. The CDR3 is 14 residues long. The V and J ends lost 1 base and 5 bases respectively, with 12 bases between them. In germline, CDR1 is MGHDK, CDR2 SYGVNS. CDR3 coding DNA: TGTGCCAGCAGTGAATTTGGGGTATCCGACGAGCAGTACTTC. This translates into CASSEFGVSDEQYF.

This clonotype occurred many times. V and J are TRBV4-2 and TRBJ2-1, with D maybe TRBD2 (5 bases). In germline, CDR1 is LGHNA, CDR2 YNFKEQ. The CDR3 is made up of 13 amino acids. Trimming cost V 0 bases and J 6 bases, with 6 bases left between them. The CDR3 DNA is TGTGCCAGCAGCCAAGAGCGGGCCAATGAGCAGTTCTTC. Its protein is CASSQERANEQFF.